These 23 T cell receptor beta chains originate from one sample sequenced in a study of CD8+ T cells in alopecia areata. Treatment here: oral pan-JAK inhibitor, 5-10 mg twice daily. Extraction of RNA preceded its reverse transcription into cDNA, which served as the sequencing template. Generated by immunoSEQ multiplex PCR, the TCRdb table keeps only in-frame clones and is missing some. The sample includes 150,000 to 200,000 clones, roughly 62% of them seen just once. Here the sequenced sample was CD8+ T cells sorted from blood, taken at week 24, from a patient treated with tofacitinib. All receptors come from a human donor with alopecia areata.

This clone showed up just a few times. The V and J genes are TRBV5-6 and TRBJ2-7, with D maybe TRBD2 (6 bases). The CDR3 consists of 15 residues. CDR1 SGHDT and CDR2 YYEEEE come from the germline V gene. The V and J ends lost 4 bases and 3 bases respectively, with 17 bases between them. The CDR3 loop reads CASSSRDLGGYEQYF. CDR3 bases: TGTGCCAGCAGCAGCAGAGATCTCGGGGGCTACGAGCAGTACTTC.

As for this clone: Additional DNA sequences in this sample encode the identical CDR3. The chain is built from TRBV7-9 and TRBJ1-1; no clear D gene. The V gene's germline CDR1 is SEHNR and CDR2 FQNEAQ (reference sequence). Trimming shortened V by 1 base and J by 4 bases, and 4 bases separated the two germline ends. The CDR3 contains 12 residues. This CDR3 reads CASSLGITEAFF. CDR3 in DNA: TGTGCCAGCAGCTTAGGCATCACTGAAGCTTTCTTT. The entire variable domain, with the rest obtained from reference TRBV7-9 and TRBJ1-1, is as follows: DTGVSQNPRHKITKRGQNVTFRCDPISEHNRLYWYRQTLGQGPEFLTYFQNEAQLEKSRLLSDRFSAERPKGSFSTLEIQRTEQGDSAMYLCASSLGITEAFFGQGTRLTVV.

This chain joins TRBV30 and TRBJ1-1; no firm D call. Per germline, CDR1 GTSNPN and CDR2 SVGIG (reference sequence). Trimming shortened V by 4 bases and J by 1 base, and 7 bases separated the two germline ends. The CDR3 length is 12 residues. CDR3 coding DNA: TGTGCCTGGAAGGCGGGGAACACTGAAGCTTTCTTT. Translating it yields CAWKAGNTEAFF.

The chain recombines TRBV5-1 with TRBJ1-6; TRBD1 matches 10 bases. The V segment lost 4 bases and the J segment 5 bases; nucleotides outside the gene matches: 6. The germline V gene has CDR1 SGHRS and CDR2 YFSETQ. CDR3 length equals 16 residues. CDR3 protein: CASSIRTGGNNSPLHF. In DNA, the CDR3 is TGCGCCAGCAGCATCCGGACAGGGGGAAATAATTCACCCCTCCACTTT.

The rearrangement links TRBV29-1 to TRBJ2-1, with a weak D call TRBD1 (6 bases). This CDR3 spans 18 amino acids. The germline gives CDR1 SQVTM, CDR2 ANQGSEA. The germline V and J ends were trimmed by 1 base and 5 bases, with 24 bases remaining between them. The CDR3 here is CSVEVIGTPSMIHNEQFF. In DNA form, the CDR3 reads TGCAGCGTTGAAGTAATAGGGACACCCTCGATGATCCACAATGAGCAGTTCTTC.

In the case of this clone: This sequence is one base from a far larger clone and is likely a read error. The chain couples TRBV29-1 to TRBJ1-3; D might be TRBD1 (6 bases). The CDR3 runs to 12 residues. Germline lookup yields CDR1 SQVTM and CDR2 ANQGSEA. The V gene lost 4 bases and the J gene lost 6 bases, with 10 bases spanning the gap. CDR3 in amino acids: CSVAGDVNTIYF. The CDR3 DNA sequence: TGCAGCGTTGCAGGGGACGTAAACACCATATATTTT.

This chain joins TRBV6-6 and TRBJ1-1, with a weak D call TRBD1 (5 bases). Trimming cost V 0 bases and J 10 bases, with 12 bases left between them. In germline, CDR1 is MNHNY, CDR2 SVGAGI (reference sequence). The CDR3 is 13 residues long. The CDR3, as DNA: TGTGCCAGCAGTTACTCGGACAATGGACGAGCTTTCTTT. Its translation: CASSYSDNGRAFF.

This chain uses TRBV6-4 with TRBJ2-3; 9 bases agree with TRBD1. From germline, CDR1 is MRHNA and CDR2 SNTAGT. Trimming removed 0 bases from V and 6 bases from J; junction bases left unmatched: 7. The CDR3 spans 16 residues. The CDR3 DNA follows: TGTGCCAGCAGTGACTCGTCAACAGGGGGCTTCGATACGCAGTATTTT. The encoded protein is CASSDSSTGGFDTQYF.

The rearrangement joins TRBV9 to TRBJ1-2; D uncertain. The V end lost 4 bases, the J end lost 7 bases, and 11 bases lay between the germline ends. Germline-derived CDR1 and CDR2 are SGDLS and YYNGEE. This CDR3 has 12 amino acids. DNA for the CDR3: TGTGCCAGCAGCTCACGCCAGATTGGCTACACCTTC. Translated: CASSSRQIGYTF. Filled out from reference TRBV9 and TRBJ1-2, the complete variable domain reads DSGVTQTPKHLITATGQRVTLRCSPRSGDLSVYWYQQSLDQGLQFLIQYYNGEERAKGNILERFSAQQFPDLHSELNLSSLELGDSALYFCASSSRQIGYTFGSGTRLTVV.

This chain links TRBV30 with TRBJ2-7, with a tentative D call TRBD1 (6 bases). Germline CDR1 GTSNPN, CDR2 SVGIG (reference sequence). Trimming removed 6 bases at V and 4 bases at J, with 16 bases between. This CDR3 has 13 residues. CDR3 sequence (DNA): TGTGCCTGTGACACAGGGATCCAATACGAGCAGTACTTC. It yields the protein CACDTGIQYEQYF.

The rearrangement links TRBV5-1 to TRBJ2-3; a possible D gene is TRBD1 (6 bases). The V end lost 3 bases, the J end lost 3 bases, and 14 bases lay between the germline ends. This CDR3 contains 15 residues. Germline V gene lookup returns CDR1 SGHRS and CDR2 YFSETQ. The CDR3 spells CASSSRGTPTDTQYF. CDR3 bases: TGCGCCAGCAGCTCTAGGGGGACACCAACAGATACGCAGTATTTT.

The CDR3 nucleotides are TGCAGTGCTAGACCCATTACTTACTACACCTTC. Protein product: CSARPITYYTF. The chain recombines TRBV20-1 with TRBJ1-2; D unclear. With 2 bases removed from V and 10 bases from J, the gap between germline ends came to 11 bases. The CDR3 contains 11 residues. Germline assignment: CDR1 DFQATT and CDR2 SNEGSKA (reference sequence).

CDR3 loop: CAWSYGTGAWVRTEAFF. CDR3 DNA sequence: TGTGCCTGGAGCTACGGGACAGGCGCGTGGGTTCGCACTGAAGCTTTCTTT. The V and J genes are TRBV30 and TRBJ1-1, with 8 bases fitting TRBD1. CDR3 length: 17 residues. The V and J ends lost 3 bases and 4 bases, in that order; junction bases with no gene match: 16. The germline V gene encodes CDR1 GTSNPN and CDR2 SVGIG (reference sequence).

This clone turned up a few times. The chain recombines TRBV7-2 with TRBJ2-3, with 9 bases aligning to TRBD2. Losses at the gene ends were 2 bases for V and 3 bases for J; bases not matched to a gene: 6. The CDR3 totals 16 residues. In germline, CDR1 is SGHTA, CDR2 FQGNSA. CDR3: CASSLMAGGPTDTQYF. CDR3 sequence (DNA): TGTGCCAGCAGCTTAATGGCGGGGGGGCCAACAGATACGCAGTATTTT.

This sequence joins TRBV7-9 and TRBJ1-2; possibly TRBD1 for D (6 bases). The CDR3 is made up of 12 amino acids. The V and J ends lost 4 bases and 13 bases respectively, with 16 bases between them. CDR1 is SEHNR, CDR2 FQNEAQ, per germline (reference sequence). The CDR3 DNA sequence: TGTGCCAGCAGCTCTTGGACAGAGGGCATCACCTTC. As protein: CASSSWTEGITF.

V gene TRBV13 combines with J gene TRBJ2-7; TRBD2 aligns across 10 bases. Germline loops: CDR1 PRHDT, CDR2 FYEKMQ (reference sequence). The V segment lost 5 bases and the J segment 6 bases; nucleotides outside the gene matches: 13. The length of the CDR3 is 16 residues. This CDR3 is CASSPASGGAPLEQYF. DNA for the CDR3: TGTGCCAGCAGCCCCGCTAGCGGGGGAGCTCCCCTCGAGCAGTACTTC.

V is TRBV7-9 and J is TRBJ1-3, with D hard to call. The CDR3 runs 14 residues. The germline gives CDR1 SEHNR, CDR2 FQNEAQ (reference sequence). Trimming took off 5 bases at V and 1 base at J, with 9 bases between the two ends. The chain's CDR3 is CASSPTDSGNTIYF. In nucleotides, the CDR3 is TGTGCCAGCAGCCCGACGGATTCTGGAAACACCATATATTTT.

This clone was picked up a small number of times. The CDR3 protein is CASRLGTEAFF. CDR3 DNA sequence: TGCGCCAGCAGACTAGGAACTGAAGCTTTCTTT. J is TRBJ1-1 and V is TRBV5-1; no clear D. CDR3 length: 11 residues. V was cut by 5 bases and J by 5 bases, with 7 bases left in between. The germline V gene has CDR1 SGHRS and CDR2 YFSETQ.

This clone turned up a few times. This same CDR3 is encoded by further DNA sequences in the sample. This sequence joins TRBV11-2 and TRBJ2-5; TRBD2 might be the D (6 bases). This CDR3 has 14 amino acids. Germline V gives CDR1 SGHAT, CDR2 FQNNGV. The ends were cut back, 3 bases at V and 2 bases at J, with 10 bases in the middle. The CDR3 here is CASSLGTGQETQYF. The CDR3 DNA is TGTGCCAGCAGCTTGGGGACTGGACAAGAGACCCAGTACTTC.

The genes are TRBV5-6 and TRBJ1-2; D gene unclear. The V and J ends lost 2 bases and 4 bases respectively, with 9 bases between them. The CDR3 covers 13 residues. Germline values: CDR1 SGHDT, CDR2 YYEEEE. In DNA, the CDR3 is TGTGCCAGCAGCTTCGGGAGAAGCTATGGCTACACCTTC. Its protein product is CASSFGRSYGYTF. The complete variable domain, with remaining parts taken from reference TRBV5-6 and TRBJ1-2, reads DAGVTQSPTHLIKTRGQQVTLRCSPKSGHDTVSWYQQALGQGPQFIFQYYEEEERQRGNFPDRFSGHQFPNYSSELNVNALLLGDSALYLCASSFGRSYGYTFGSGTRLTVV.

The J gene is TRBJ2-2, the V gene TRBV7-3, with D perhaps assigned TRBD1 or TRBD2 (5 bases each). The V gene's germline CDR1 is SGHTA and CDR2 FQGTGA. The CDR3 loop spans 15 amino acids. The V end lost 4 bases, the J end lost 6 bases, and 15 bases lay between the germline ends. As DNA, the CDR3 is TGTGCCAGCAGCTCCCACACCTGGGGACCCGGGGAGCTGTTTTTT. This codes for CASSSHTWGPGELFF.

This clone was seen a few times. As DNA, the CDR3 is TGTGCCAGCAGCGTAGTTCCCAACTCTGGGGGGGACACTGAAGCTTTCTTT. It specifies CASSVVPNSGGDTEAFF. The genes are TRBV9 and TRBJ1-1, with D possibly TRBD1 on 5 matching bases. Germline V gene sequence: CDR1 SGDLS, CDR2 YYNGEE. V dropped 0 bases and J dropped 3 bases, with 18 bases sitting between them. The CDR3 contains 17 residues.

This clone was counted a single time. The V gene is TRBV30, the J gene TRBJ2-7; D is perhaps TRBD2 (7 bases). Germline V gene sequence: CDR1 GTSNPN, CDR2 SVGIG (reference sequence). The CDR3 length is 13 residues. With 4 bases removed from V and 2 bases from J, the gap between germline ends came to 12 bases. The CDR3 DNA reads as TGTGCCTGGATCGGGGGGCGGCCCTACGAGCAGTACTTC. It is translated as CAWIGGRPYEQYF.